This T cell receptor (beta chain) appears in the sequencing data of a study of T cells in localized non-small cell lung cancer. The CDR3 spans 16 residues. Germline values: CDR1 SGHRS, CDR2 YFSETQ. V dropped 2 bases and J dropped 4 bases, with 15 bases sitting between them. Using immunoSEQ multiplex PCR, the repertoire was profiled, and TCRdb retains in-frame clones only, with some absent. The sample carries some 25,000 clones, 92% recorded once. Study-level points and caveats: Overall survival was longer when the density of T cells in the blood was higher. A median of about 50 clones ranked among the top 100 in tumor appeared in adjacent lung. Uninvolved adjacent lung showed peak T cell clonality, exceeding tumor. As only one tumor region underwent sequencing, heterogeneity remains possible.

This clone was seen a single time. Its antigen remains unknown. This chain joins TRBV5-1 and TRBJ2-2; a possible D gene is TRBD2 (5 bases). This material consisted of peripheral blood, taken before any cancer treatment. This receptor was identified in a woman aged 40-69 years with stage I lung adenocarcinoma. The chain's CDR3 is CASSLNGLALTGELFF. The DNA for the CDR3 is TGCGCCAGCAGCTTAAATGGGCTAGCACTCACCGGGGAGCTGTTTTTT.